This is a list of T cell receptor beta chains from one sample in a study of T-cell reconstitution after alpha-beta-depleted transplantation in children. From the PCR reads, TCRdb called clonotypes with MiXCR, one entry per CDR3 protein. This table holds about 460,000 distinct CDR3 sequences, approximately 10% found once. The sample in question was PBMCs, mostly from graft donor cells, obtained 180 days after TCRalphabeta/CD19-depleted stem cell transplant. These TCRs come from a female patient between 2 and 15 years old who had a stem cell transplant for aplastic anemia, so the T cells may come from the graft donor. The CDR3 runs from the conserved cysteine through the conserved F or W. D genes are given only for firm matches. Clone size is given for some rows only: seen once, a few or many times, or a class if the clone is expanded.

cdr3_aa: CSARDTRPSGRNEQFF; cdr3_nt: TGCAGTGCTAGAGATACACGGCCTAGCGGGAGAAATGAGCAGTTCTTC; v_call: TRBV20-1; clone_size: .; j_call: TRBJ2-1; d_call: TRBD2
cdr3_aa: CSVVDLYGYTF; cdr3_nt: TGCAGCGTTGTCGACTTGTATGGCTACACCTTC; v_call: TRBV29-1; clone_size: .; j_call: TRBJ1-2; d_call: .
cdr3_aa: CSVAGLRTLDLRTEAFF; cdr3_nt: TGCAGCGTTGCTGGATTAAGGACGTTGGACCTGCGCACTGAAGCTTTCTTT; v_call: TRBV29-1; clone_size: .; j_call: TRBJ1-1; d_call: .
cdr3_aa: CASSQDLSGLAGGYEQFF; cdr3_nt: TGCGCCAGCAGCCAGGATCTCTCAGGACTAGCAGGGGGCTATGAGCAGTTCTTC; v_call: TRBV4-3; clone_size: .; j_call: TRBJ2-1; d_call: .
cdr3_aa: CASSLKGTGTYEQYF; cdr3_nt: TGTGCCAGCAGTTTGAAGGGGACAGGCACCTACGAGCAGTACTTC; v_call: TRBV12-3/TRBV12-4; clone_size: .; j_call: TRBJ2-7; d_call: TRBD1
cdr3_aa: CASSQVAGAGAGELFF; cdr3_nt: TGCGCCAGCAGCCAAGTAGCGGGAGCGGGGGCCGGGGAGCTGTTTTTT; v_call: TRBV4-3; clone_size: few; j_call: TRBJ2-2; d_call: TRBD2
cdr3_aa: CASSVEVKRSTDTQYF; cdr3_nt: TGTGCCAGCAGCGTAGAAGTCAAGAGAAGCACAGATACGCAGTATTTT; v_call: TRBV9; clone_size: few; j_call: TRBJ2-3; d_call: .
cdr3_aa: CASSFQGSSYEQYF; cdr3_nt: TGTGCCAGCAGCTTTCAGGGATCTTCCTACGAGCAGTACTTC; v_call: TRBV7-9; clone_size: .; j_call: TRBJ2-7; d_call: .
cdr3_aa: CASSSTGKVTEAFF; cdr3_nt: TGTGCCAGCAGTTCGACAGGGAAGGTCACTGAAGCTTTCTTT; v_call: TRBV6-5; clone_size: .; j_call: TRBJ1-1; d_call: TRBD1
cdr3_aa: CASSSHVDFQETQYF; cdr3_nt: TGTGCCAGCAGCTCCCACGTCGACTTTCAAGAGACCCAGTACTTC; v_call: TRBV7-2; clone_size: many; j_call: TRBJ2-5; d_call: .
cdr3_aa: CASRAEPANEQFF; cdr3_nt: TGTGCCAGCAGAGCGGAGCCGGCTAATGAGCAGTTCTTC; v_call: TRBV6-2/TRBV6-3; clone_size: .; j_call: TRBJ2-1; d_call: .
cdr3_aa: CATSRQTDPRTGELFF; cdr3_nt: TGTGCCACCAGCAGGCAGACAGATCCCAGGACCGGGGAGCTGTTTTTT; v_call: TRBV15; clone_size: few; j_call: TRBJ2-2; d_call: .
cdr3_aa: CASSQTGTSGTHEQFF; cdr3_nt: TGTGCCAGCTCACAGACGGGGACTAGCGGGACGCATGAGCAGTTCTTC; v_call: TRBV18; clone_size: .; j_call: TRBJ2-1; d_call: TRBD2